These 28 T cell receptor beta chains were sequenced from one sample in a study of radiotherapy plus CTLA-4 blockade in lung cancer. Profiling relied on immunoSEQ multiplex PCR, and the TCRdb table lists in-frame clones only, not all of them. Of 81,000 or so clones detected, 85% to 90% appear once; the ten largest clones hold approximately 0.9%. Sample: peripheral blood, taken from a patient treated with radiotherapy plus ipilimumab. These receptors were collected from a human donor with non-small cell lung cancer who had stable disease on radiotherapy plus ipilimumab.

This chain connects TRBV30 to TRBJ2-7; 7 bases line up with TRBD2. Per the germline V gene, CDR1 is GTSNPN and CDR2 is SVGIG (reference sequence). V dropped 3 bases and J dropped 2; count of bases not matched to a gene: 1. The CDR3 consists of 12 residues. The CDR3: CAWRGGAYEQYF. CDR3 DNA: TGTGCCTGGAGGGGAGGGGCCTACGAGCAGTACTTC.

CDR3 sequence (DNA): TGTGCCAGCAGTAGGGACAGGGGAGTTGAGACCCAGTACTTC. Its protein product is CASSRDRGVETQYF. The chain recombines TRBV2 with TRBJ2-5; 10 positions agree with TRBD1. The CDR3 spans 14 residues. V dropped 5 bases and J dropped 5; count of bases not matched to a gene: 5. Germline V gives CDR1 SNHLY, CDR2 FYNNEI. The variable domain in full, completed from reference TRBV2 and TRBJ2-5, reads EPEVTQTPSHQVTQMGQEVILRCVPISNHLYFYWYRQILGQKVEFLVSFYNNEISEKSEIFDDQFSVERPDGSNFTLKIRSTKLEDSAMYFCASSRDRGVETQYFGPGTRLLVL.

On this clone: The same CDR3 can be traced to other DNA sequences in this sample. The chain joins TRBV5-1 to TRBJ2-1; D unclear. Looked up from germline, CDR1 is SGHRS and CDR2 is YFSETQ. The CDR3 covers 15 residues. Trimming removed 3 bases from V and 0 bases from J, with 10 bases in between. CDR3 nucleotide sequence: TGCGCCAGCAGCTCGACCCCAAGCTCCTACAATGAGCAGTTCTTC. Amino acids: CASSSTPSSYNEQFF.

V usage is TRBV5-1 and J usage is TRBJ2-1; no firm D call. CDR1 and CDR2 (germline): SGHRS, YFSETQ. V was pared by 4 bases and J by 2 bases, with 10 bases between. This CDR3 region has 14 residues. In DNA form, the CDR3 reads TGCGCCAGCAGCGTTGAGAGTCCCTACAATGAGCAGTTCTTC. Its protein product is CASSVESPYNEQFF.

This sequence joins TRBV4-1 and TRBJ2-5, with D possibly TRBD2 on 6 matching bases. The CDR3 is 15 amino acids. Germline loops: CDR1 MGHRA, CDR2 YSYEKL. V dropped 4 bases and J dropped 5 bases, with 17 bases sitting between them. For the CDR3, the DNA is TGCGCCAGCAGCCTTTCTCGGGCGGGAAGGGAGACCCAGTACTTC. Translating gives CASSLSRAGRETQYF.

V gene TRBV6-1 combines with J gene TRBJ1-5, with unresolved D. With 8 bases removed from V and 5 bases from J, the gap between germline ends came to 13 bases. The V gene's germline CDR1 is MNHNS and CDR2 SASEGT. The CDR3 runs 13 residues. The CDR3 reads CASQDGTDQPQHF. The CDR3 nucleotides read TGTGCCAGCCAGGACGGTACAGATCAGCCCCAGCATTTT.

This clone was seen once. This sequence joins TRBV10-2 and TRBJ2-1; TRBD2 matches 13 bases. This CDR3 region has 18 residues. Germline V lookup: CDR1 WSHSY, CDR2 SAAADI. After removal of 0 bases from V and 5 bases from J, the junction contained 7 bases not matched to a gene. CDR3 residues: CASSESMLGLAGDNEQFF. Written as DNA, the CDR3 is TGCGCCAGCAGTGAGTCGATGTTAGGACTAGCGGGGGACAATGAGCAGTTCTTC.

The chain links TRBV9 to TRBJ2-1; 10 positions agree with TRBD2. The CDR3 is made up of 15 amino acids. Per the germline V gene, CDR1 is SGDLS and CDR2 is YYNGEE. V dropped 2 bases and J dropped 10; count of bases not matched to a gene: 9. The CDR3 reads CASSVFLAGVDEQFF. The CDR3 coding sequence is TGTGCCAGCAGCGTGTTCCTAGCGGGAGTGGACGAGCAGTTCTTC.

The rearrangement joins TRBV28 to TRBJ1-4; D is uncertain. V was shortened by 6 bases and J by 5 bases, with 4 bases between the two germline ends. The CDR3 runs to 11 residues. Germline loops: CDR1 MDHEN, CDR2 SYDVKM. Here the CDR3 reads CASRGNEKLFF. The CDR3 DNA follows: TGTGCCAGCAGGGGAAATGAAAAACTGTTTTTT.

V and J are TRBV7-9 and TRBJ1-5, with unresolved D. This CDR3 contains 13 residues. V lost 0 bases, J lost 4 bases, and 4 bases lay in between. Per germline, CDR1 SEHNR and CDR2 FQNEAQ (reference sequence). The CDR3: CASSLAVNQPQHF. CDR3 DNA sequence: TGTGCCAGCAGCTTAGCGGTAAATCAGCCCCAGCATTTT.

This clone appeared a single time. The rearrangement joins TRBV4-2 to TRBJ2-5, with D hard to call. The J call may be incorrect, as the DNA end agrees better with TRBJ2-7. CDR3 size: 11 residues. Germline V CDR1 and CDR2: LGHNA, YNFKEQ. CDR3 sequence (DNA): TGTGCCAGCAGCCAAGACCACGAGCAGTACTTC. Translated, it gives CASSQDHEQYF.

The chain uses TRBV10-3 and TRBJ1-2; 11 bases are shared with TRBD1. CDR1 and CDR2 (germline): ENHRY, SYGVKD. The J segment lost 6 bases and the V segment lost 6 bases, leaving 18 bases of the junction unmatched. The CDR3 is 18 residues long. CDR3 protein: CAISSANLGDRGFDGYTF. DNA for the CDR3: TGTGCCATCAGCAGTGCTAACCTTGGGGACAGGGGGTTCGATGGCTACACCTTC.

The V gene is TRBV2, the J gene TRBJ1-2, with D unclear. The CDR3 length is 13 residues. Germline V gene sequence: CDR1 SNHLY, CDR2 FYNNEI. Trimming took off 1 base at V and 1 base at J, with 4 bases between the two ends. The CDR3 region has the DNA TGTGCCAGCAGTGAAGTGTTTAACTATGGCTACACCTTC. Its translation is CASSEVFNYGYTF.

This clone came up once. The V call is TRBV25-1, the J call TRBJ2-1; the match to TRBD2 covers 9 bases. The V gene end was trimmed by 2 bases and the J gene end by 7 bases; junction bases not matched to a gene: 6. The CDR3 covers 15 residues. The germline V gene encodes CDR1 MGHDK and CDR2 SYGVNS. The CDR3: CASSEPGLATNEQFF. The CDR3 region has the DNA TGTGCCAGCAGTGAACCGGGACTAGCTACGAATGAGCAGTTCTTC.

The chain joins TRBV10-2 to TRBJ2-3; 12 bases match TRBD2. This CDR3 spans 16 amino acids. The V and J ends lost 2 bases and 2 bases, in that order; junction bases with no gene match: 2. Germline V gene sequence: CDR1 WSHSY, CDR2 SAAADI. CDR3 nucleotides: TGCGCCAGCAGTGAGGGACTAGCGGGGCACACAGATACGCAGTATTTT. Residues: CASSEGLAGHTDTQYF.

The chain joins TRBV2 to TRBJ2-3; 11 nucleotides match TRBD2. The germline V gene has CDR1 SNHLY and CDR2 FYNNEI. V gave up 8 bases and J gave up 4 bases; unmatched junction bases: 11. The CDR3 length is 16 residues. The CDR3 DNA is TGTGCCAGCGGGGTAGCGGGAGGGTCAATAGCAGATACGCAGTATTTT. Protein sequence: CASGVAGGSIADTQYF.

This chain uses TRBV19 with TRBJ2-7, with 9 bases matching TRBD1. This CDR3 has 13 residues. Germline V CDR1 and CDR2: LNHDA, SQIVND (reference sequence). Germline trimming cut 5 bases from V and 7 bases from J; bases unmatched to any gene: 6. The CDR3 DNA reads as TGTGCCAGTAGTGGGGGACAGGGTCATGAGCAGTACTTC. It codes for CASSGGQGHEQYF.

V usage is TRBV9 and J usage is TRBJ2-3, with 11 bases lining up with TRBD2. V lost 3 bases and J lost 2; bases outside the gene matches: 5. Germline V lookup: CDR1 SGDLS, CDR2 YYNGEE. CDR3 size: 16 residues. CDR3 nucleotides: TGTGCCAGCAGCGAGCGACTAGCGGGATCCACAGATACGCAGTATTTT. Its protein product is CASSERLAGSTDTQYF.

The chain recombines TRBV6-6 with TRBJ2-1, with 8 bases matching TRBD2. V was pared by 6 bases and J by 6 bases, with 10 bases of the junction left unmatched. Germline V gene lookup returns CDR1 MNHNY and CDR2 SVGAGI (reference sequence). The CDR3 runs to 15 residues. This chain's CDR3 is CASRGSGMNRNEQFF. As DNA, the CDR3 is TGTGCCAGCAGGGGTAGCGGGATGAATCGCAATGAGCAGTTCTTC.

This rearrangement joins TRBV6-5 to TRBJ1-4; TRBD1 aligns across 11 bases. The germline CDR1 and CDR2 sequences are MNHEY and SVGAGI. The CDR3 loop spans 14 amino acids. The ends lost 3 bases at V and 8 bases at J; junction bases unmatched: 2. CDR3 coding DNA: TGTGCCAGCAGTTATGGGGACAGGGGGGAAAAACTGTTTTTT. It specifies CASSYGDRGEKLFF.

In this sample, this clone turned up once. The chain combines TRBV6-1 with TRBJ2-7; 8 nucleotides match TRBD2. From germline, CDR1 is MNHNS and CDR2 SASEGT. Losses at the gene ends were 5 bases for V and 5 bases for J; bases not matched to a gene: 11. This CDR3 comprises 15 residues. CDR3 sequence: CASSPSLAGTHEQYF. The CDR3 coding sequence is TGTGCCAGCAGTCCCTCTTTAGCGGGAACCCACGAGCAGTACTTC.

The chain links TRBV6-1 to TRBJ2-2; 8 bases are shared with TRBD1. This CDR3 contains 15 residues. CDR1 and CDR2 from the germline V gene are MNHNS and SASEGT. V lost 5 bases, J lost 6 bases, and 8 bases stayed unmatched. In DNA, the CDR3 is TGTGCCAGCAGTACCCGACAGGGGATATCCGGGGAGCTGTTTTTT. It codes for CASSTRQGISGELFF.

The rearrangement links TRBV7-3 to TRBJ1-6; D not resolved. V was shortened by 5 bases and J by 5 bases, with 7 bases between the two germline ends. This CDR3 is built from 13 residues. CDR1 and CDR2 (germline): SGHTA, FQGTGA. The CDR3 is CASSLDNNSPLHF. DNA for the CDR3: TGTGCCAGCAGCCTGGATAATAATTCACCCCTCCACTTT.

This clone has just one count. The chain links TRBV6-1 to TRBJ1-2; 9 bases are shared with TRBD1. In germline, CDR1 is MNHNS, CDR2 SASEGT. Trimming removed 2 bases from V and 4 bases from J; junction bases left unmatched: 11. CDR3 size: 17 residues. The CDR3 DNA is TGTGCCAGCAGTGAATTAGGGACAGGGCCAAGCGGCTATGGCTACACCTTC. Translated: CASSELGTGPSGYGYTF.

The gene calls are TRBV5-1 and TRBJ2-4; 10 bases match TRBD2. The germline gives CDR1 SGHRS, CDR2 YFSETQ. The CDR3 contains 15 residues. V trimming: 2 bases; J trimming: 8 bases; junction bases outside the gene matches: 7. The CDR3 nucleotides are TGCGCCAGCAGCTTTAGGAGCGGGAGGGCGGACATTCAGTACTTC. It codes for CASSFRSGRADIQYF.

The chain uses TRBV10-3 and TRBJ1-5; 7 bases are shared with TRBD1. The germline CDR1 and CDR2 sequences are ENHRY and SYGVKD. The CDR3 sequence is 17 residues long. After removal of 3 bases from V and 3 bases from J, the junction contained 11 bases not matched to a gene. The CDR3 here is CAISDSSTGRNNQPQHF. In nucleotides, the CDR3 is TGTGCCATCAGTGATTCTTCGACAGGGCGCAACAATCAGCCCCAGCATTTT.

The CDR3 bases are TGCGCCAGCAGCTTAACGTCCCAGGGCTTGGGGGAGCAGTACTTC. This encodes CASSLTSQGLGEQYF. The chain employs TRBV5-1 and TRBJ2-7, with D possibly being TRBD1 (5 bases). Per germline, CDR1 SGHRS and CDR2 YFSETQ. V was shortened by 2 bases and J by 7 bases, with 19 bases between the two germline ends. CDR3 length: 15 amino acids.

The chain has TRBV30 and TRBJ1-2; D not resolved. The CDR3 has 12 residues. V was cut by 0 bases and J by 4 bases, with 6 bases left in between. The germline gives CDR1 GTSNPN, CDR2 SVGIG (reference sequence). The CDR3 sequence is CAWSVEGYGYTF. The CDR3 DNA reads TGTGCCTGGAGTGTAGAAGGCTATGGCTACACCTTC.